The sequence of this T cell receptor beta chain was determined in a study of cytomegalovirus exposure and HLA in healthy donors (TCRdb year 2017). Study-level background: According to an earlier analysis of a few hundred of the donors, about 179 million T cells yielded some 110 million unique TCR beta sequences and about 300 Gb of sequence data. An early release that covered some 640 HLA-typed donors contained about 300 gigabases of sequencing data and about 93 million unique TCR sequences. Among the roughly 380 genotyped donors, 75% to 90% belonged to the genetic ancestry cluster associated with self-reported Caucasian donors. The study aimed to test whether cataloging public T cell receptors could reveal signatures of past pathogen exposure. The T cell repertoires of roughly 660 subjects were profiled by immunosequencing and related to cytomegalovirus serostatus. Besides the first cohort of more than 650 subjects, a separate validation cohort made up of 95 to 150 different subjects was used. To predict cytomegalovirus infection status, the study combined high-throughput TCR immunosequencing, statistical association of individual TCRs with disease status, and machine learning. A later analysis re-analyzed previously published TCR beta repertoires from hundreds of donors and added high-resolution HLA genotyping to study TCR occurrence patterns. Rather than using new phenotypic data, the later analysis identified candidate immune exposures from TCR beta sequences and from how often those sequences occurred across donors. An earlier analysis of several hundred of the donors applied high-throughput TCR beta sequencing to assess whether each TCR beta V gene segment acted as functional or pseudogenic. Donor age, sex, ethnicity and CMV serostatus were compiled alongside the repertoire data. A later genetic analysis took genome-wide SNP genotypes for about 65% of the roughly 670 donors and used that subset as a discovery cohort. All discovery cohort repertoires had been generated on a single sequencing platform. Class I and class II HLA loci were covered by the typing at four-digit resolution. The number of donors typed differed by locus, with 629-630 for A, B, C, DRB1 and DQB1, 522 for DQA1, 600 to 610 for DPA1, and around 460 for DPB1. Roughly 5 DR-DQ haplotypes were handled as single units for association and clustering, since linkage in the cohort was strong. On average, 235,054 unique TCR beta nucleotide sequences were sequenced per donor among 398 genotyped donors of the cohort, with 15% to 20% of those sequences being non-productive. Findings and caveats that apply to the study as a whole: In a later analysis, HLA-associated TCR beta chains showed more clonal expansion and lower generation probabilities than non-associated chains that were equally common. In vitro tests confirmed that a few of the cytomegalovirus-associated TCR beta chains recognize cytomegalovirus antigens. It was suggested by the authors that the approach could potentially be generalized to other disease states and immunological phenotypes. In the study, some 180 TCR beta chains were listed as associated with cytomegalovirus. Cytomegalovirus status was reported to be diagnosed by the classifier with high specificity and sensitivity in both the original and validation cohorts. Broadly in line with IMGT annotations, most TCR beta V segments showed up in productive rearrangements about 87% or about 30% of the time in an earlier analysis of a few hundred of the donors. In a later analysis, several top co-occurrence clusters were reported to appear linked to parvovirus B19, influenza, CMV and Epstein-Barr virus. A further reported finding was that TCR beta sequences accurately predicted the HLA-A and HLA-B alleles for most subjects in the first cohort. In a later genetic analysis, fewer N-insertions in productive TCRs were reported among donors in an Asian-associated ancestry cluster than the roughly 640-donor mean. At a false discovery rate of 0.05, a later analysis linked roughly 17,000 TCR beta sequences to specific HLA alleles. According to a later analysis, TCR association rates differed among HLA loci, with DRB1 alleles showing the most associated TCRs and HLA-C alleles showing the fewest. Most CMV-associated TCR beta chains appeared to be HLA-restricted in a later analysis, and the HLA associations seemed to be driven largely by CMV exposure. Only TCR beta chains were sequenced in this cohort, and the absence of alpha or paired-chain data limited detectable features. When HLA alleles, especially DR and DQ, strongly co-occurred, attributing TCR associations to individual alleles was difficult. In a later genetic analysis, a missense DCLRE1C variant was associated with V-gene and J-gene trimming of TCR beta chains, and the association was replicated in an independent cohort. CMV serostatus was the only immune exposure information available for the cohort. Sequencing depth was assumed to be roughly uniform across donors in the presence/absence analyses, though that assumption may not hold. Most TCR sequences were seen in very few donors, while some public TCRs were found in many individuals. A cluster of highly shared sequence variants was judged likely to be a technical artifact of the sequencing pipeline. The earlier analysis of 587 of the donors excluded 15 to 20 rarely observed V segments, including chromosome 9 orphons, because counts were too low. Linkage disequilibrium might explain the correlated functional status among segregating V segments, but an unknown experimental factor could not be ruled out. Because some donors lacked HLA typing at each locus, the association tests relied only on the typed subset.

The receptor library was made with the immunoSEQ multiplex PCR assay. The multiplex PCR relied on a mix of 60 forward primers for TCR Vbeta segments and 13 reverse primers for TCR Jbeta segments. The CDR3 region of rearranged TCR beta genes was amplified from genomic DNA with a multiplex PCR assay. The Illumina HiSeq System was used to sequence the amplified TCR beta libraries as 87-base-pair reads. The paper's processing steps were these. Across the 500 to 750 repertoires, a later analysis counted tens of millions of unique TCR beta chains, around 10 million of which were shared by at least two donors. To remove PCR and sequencing errors, raw reads were error-corrected and collapsed into unique sequences using a nearest-neighbor algorithm that merged closely related sequences. V, D and J gene segments were assigned by aligning CDR3 sequences to IMGT reference sequences. Each retained sequence needed at least a six-nucleotide match to both a V gene segment and a J gene segment. Rearrangements were classified as productive when the CDR3 lacked stop codons and remained in frame with V and J, and all other rearrangements were classified as non-productive. CDR3 was defined by IMGT convention, running from the second conserved V-encoded cysteine to the conserved J-encoded phenylalanine. The earlier analysis of about 610 of the donors excluded any sequence lacking an unambiguous match to a single V gene segment. In an earlier analysis of 587 of the donors, a V segment was called functional when productive rearrangements were above 56.7%, and segregating when the standard deviation between donors exceeded 5%. A statistical classification framework was built to diagnose cytomegalovirus status from the catalog of TCR beta chain sequences. In a later analysis, V and J genes were assigned by comparing TCR nucleotide sequences against IMGT/GENE-DB human TR gene sequences. The TCRdist pipeline was used in a later analysis to assign CDR3 sequences and most-parsimonious VDJ recombination scenarios. A later analysis defined each TCR beta chain by its CDR3 amino acid sequence plus V-gene family, and excluded reads lacking a unique V-gene family. As a way to deal with suspected cross-contamination and a sequencing artifact, a later analysis dropped over 550 nucleotide sequences that were highly shared and had low generation probability. For each public chain, a later analysis derived a clonal expansion index from normalized ranks of inferred template counts within each repertoire. In a later analysis, generation probabilities were computed with a VDJ recombination model fitted to out-of-frame rearrangements, and the resulting probabilities were checked against IGoR. A later analysis scored TCR-TCR, TCR-HLA and TCR-CMV co-occurrence with hypergeometric tests, applying a repertoire-size bias correction to TCR pairs. A later analysis estimated false discovery rates by permuting HLA or CMV assignments 20 times. A later analysis grouped co-occurring TCRs with DBSCAN, adding TCRdist sequence similarity when clustering within HLA-allele-positive subsets. Co-occurrence clustering excluded repertoires with fewer than 30,000 or more than 120,000 public chains, plus five with anomalous nucleotide sharing. Imported from immuneACCESS, the table was reduced by TCRdb to in-frame sequences with V and J called. These copies leave out some clones; in studies compared against another copy, an unresolved V gene accounts for under half, and the cause of the remainder is not known. V and J calls and clone size come straight from that table; D and trimming were deduced from the DNA. For this sample the table gives about 200,000 clones, of which about four fifths were detected only once. Jointly, the top ten make up about 1.5% of the sample.

The cohort was made up of hundreds of healthy bone marrow donors. At the time of sampling, all cohort members were nominally healthy, though unrecorded immune exposures were likely present. The donor was CMV seronegative and was included in the group of hundreds of seronegative cohort members. Each donor provided a peripheral blood sample, and peripheral blood mononuclear cells were used for TCR beta sequencing. Genomic DNA was extracted from the blood cell samples with the Qiagen DNeasy Blood Extraction Kit. As for this clone: This receptor's antigen is unknown. One base away there is no much larger clone; base qualities are not given. Other nucleotide sequences from this sample produce the same CDR3.

This TCR was sampled from a woman between 18 and 29 years old in good health and CMV-seronegative. Sample: PBMCs.

CDR3 reads: CASSLVSDTEAFF. In nucleotides, the sequence is TGTGCCAGCAGCTTGGTATCCGACACTGAAGCTTTCTTT. The rearranged chain carries TRBV5-4 and TRBJ1-1; confidence is insufficient to name the D gene. The germline V gene (reference sequence) yields SGHNT for CDR1 and YYREEE for CDR2. From the cysteine through the phenylalanine, the CDR3 covers 13 amino acids. The entry retains the CDR3 DNA only, 39 bases that are in frame from base 1. V drops 0 bases and J drops 3 bases, leaving 6 bases in between.